Presented here are 26 T cell receptor beta chains from one specimen sequenced in a study of T-cell reconstitution after alpha-beta-depleted transplantation in children. During its preparation, the TCRbeta library received unique molecular identifiers. TCRdb reprocessed the PCR reads via MiXCR and lists one record per CDR3 protein. The sample records roughly 670,000 distinct CDR3 sequences, roughly 14% being singletons. The sequences come from PBMCs, collected before TCRalphabeta/CD19-depleted stem cell transplant. The source is a girl aged 2-10 years with congenital amegakaryocytic thrombocytopenia, due to receive a stem cell transplant.

This clonotype was counted at least ten times. The chain links TRBV5-5 to TRBJ2-7; 7 nucleotides agree with TRBD1. Germline V gene data show CDR1 as SGHKS and CDR2 as YYEKEE (reference sequence). CDR3 length: 12 residues. Germline trimming cut 6 bases from V and 3 bases from J; bases unmatched to any gene: 3. The CDR3 sequence: CASNRQGYEQYF. CDR3 nucleotide sequence: TGTGCCAGCAACCGACAGGGCTACGAGCAGTACTTC.

There are many counts of this clonotype. The chain uses TRBV5-1 and TRBJ1-3; possible D gene TRBD1, 5 bases. From germline, CDR1 is SGHRS and CDR2 YFSETQ. V dropped 4 bases and J dropped 4 bases, with 12 bases sitting between them. The CDR3 loop spans 14 amino acids. The CDR3 sequence is CASSPGASGNTIYF. CDR3 nucleotides: TGCGCCAGCAGCCCTGGGGCATCCGGAAACACCATATATTTT.

The chain employs TRBV21-1 and TRBJ2-1. TRBV21-1 is a known pseudogene. The CDR3 extends over 17 amino acids. The CDR3 sequence is CASSKVTPGSSYNEQFF. The CDR3 bases are TGTGCCAGCAGCAAAGTAACCCCAGGGAGCTCCTACAATGAGCAGTTCTTC.

The chain joins TRBV11-2 to TRBJ2-1; D unclear. Germline CDR1 is SGHAT and CDR2 is FQNNGV. The CDR3 consists of 13 residues. Trimming took off 1 base at V and 8 bases at J, with 9 bases between the two ends. The chain's CDR3 is CASSLGFRDEQFF. The CDR3 DNA reads TGTGCCAGCAGCTTAGGGTTCCGCGATGAGCAGTTCTTC.

This clonotype appeared many times. The CDR3 reads CASTSRVNQPQHF. The CDR3 bases are TGTGCCAGCACATCCAGGGTCAATCAGCCCCAGCATTTT. The chain links TRBV6-4 to TRBJ1-5; the D gene is possibly TRBD1 (5 bases). The V end was cut by 7 bases, the J end by 3 bases, with 10 bases between. Germline V CDR1 and CDR2: MRHNA, SNTAGT. This CDR3 region has 13 residues.

The V gene is TRBV4-1, the J gene TRBJ2-5; possible D gene TRBD1, 6 bases. The CDR3 runs to 15 residues. CDR1 and CDR2 from the germline V gene are MGHRA and YSYEKL. The V end was cut by 2 bases, the J end by 2 bases, with 12 bases between. In DNA, the CDR3 is TGCGCCAGCAGCCAACTCATCAGGGGTCAAGAGACCCAGTACTTC. It is translated as CASSQLIRGQETQYF.

In this sample, this clonotype turned up a few times. The V gene is TRBV12-3 or TRBV12-4, the J gene TRBJ2-2; no clear D gene. The CDR3 loop spans 11 amino acids. Trimming took off 9 bases at V and 6 bases at J, with 8 bases between the two ends. CDR3 in DNA: TGTGCCAGTGGGGTGGCCGGGGAGCTGTTTTTT. Protein product: CASGVAGELFF.

This clonotype turned up a few times. The chain is built from TRBV12-3 or TRBV12-4 and TRBJ2-7; the D is unclear. The germline V and J ends were trimmed by 4 bases and 3 bases, with 13 bases remaining between them. The CDR3 has 14 residues. CDR3 loop: CASSSRQKGYEQYF. The CDR3 DNA reads as TGTGCCAGCAGTTCGAGGCAGAAAGGCTACGAGCAGTACTTC.

This clonotype was counted many times. The genes are TRBV25-1 and TRBJ2-1; D may correspond to TRBD1 or TRBD2 (6 bases each). Germline CDR1 is MGHDK and CDR2 is SYGVNS. With 2 bases removed from V and 9 bases from J, the gap between germline ends came to 17 bases. There are 15 residues in the CDR3. The CDR3 here is CASSEAGGGNSEQFF. The DNA for the CDR3 is TGTGCCAGCAGTGAAGCCGGGGGCGGGAACAGTGAGCAGTTCTTC.

This clonotype has just a few counts. The CDR3, as DNA: TGTGCCATCAGTGTATTAGCGGGAGGGCGAGAGCAGTACTTC. Translated: CAISVLAGGREQYF. This chain connects TRBV10-3 to TRBJ2-7; the match to TRBD2 covers 11 bases. The V and J ends lost 4 bases and 7 bases, in that order; junction bases with no gene match: 6. The CDR3 has 14 residues. Per the germline V gene, CDR1 is ENHRY and CDR2 is SYGVKD.

J is TRBJ1-1 and V is TRBV5-1; 10 nucleotides match TRBD1. Germline V CDR1 and CDR2: SGHRS, YFSETQ. CDR3 length equals 15 residues. V lost 5 bases to trimming and J lost 1 base; unmatched junction nucleotides: 5. The CDR3 DNA reads as TGCGCCAGCAGAGCCGGGACAGGGGCGAACACTGAAGCTTTCTTT. This encodes CASRAGTGANTEAFF.

The rearrangement joins TRBV5-1 to TRBJ2-5; D uncertain. The CDR3 totals 15 residues. V was trimmed by 0 bases and J by 5 bases, leaving 14 bases between them. The germline gives CDR1 SGHRS, CDR2 YFSETQ. The CDR3 nucleotides read TGCGCCAGCAGCTTGGACAGAGGCCTGAGGGAGACCCAGTACTTC. Translating it yields CASSLDRGLRETQYF.

The V call is TRBV7-2, the J call TRBJ2-5; 10 nucleotides line up with TRBD1. CDR1 is SGHTA, CDR2 FQGNSA, per germline. The CDR3 sequence is 15 residues long. V was clipped by 5 bases and J by 4 bases; unmatched bases: 7. CDR3 protein: CASSQTGTGVETQYF. Here the CDR3 DNA reads TGTGCCAGCAGCCAAACCGGGACAGGGGTAGAGACCCAGTACTTC.

This clonotype was picked up many times. The gene calls are TRBV5-1 and TRBJ1-1, with D maybe TRBD1 (5 bases). The CDR3 is made up of 14 amino acids. With 4 bases removed from V and 8 bases from J, the gap between germline ends came to 18 bases. Germline V gene lookup returns CDR1 SGHRS and CDR2 YFSETQ. CDR3 region: CASSPVGQRGEAFF. CDR3 nucleotide sequence: TGCGCCAGCAGCCCGGTGGGGCAGCGGGGAGAAGCTTTCTTT.

This clonotype came up many times. The J gene is TRBJ2-5, the V gene TRBV6-1, with TRBD2 identical over 9 bases. The germline V gene encodes CDR1 MNHNS and CDR2 SASEGT. The CDR3 length is 14 residues. Germline trimming cut 10 bases from V and 2 bases from J; bases unmatched to any gene: 8. CDR3 region: CATTPTSGQETQYF. The CDR3 region has the DNA TGTGCCACCACACCGACTAGCGGACAAGAGACCCAGTACTTC.

This clonotype was counted a few times. The V and J genes are TRBV7-9 and TRBJ2-1; 8 nucleotides align to TRBD2. The CDR3 is 17 residues long. Germline CDR1 is SEHNR and CDR2 is FQNEAQ (reference sequence). The ends lost 1 base at V and 2 bases at J; junction bases unmatched: 7. The CDR3 here is CASSLVYAGGPYNEQFF. The DNA of the CDR3 is TGTGCCAGCAGCTTAGTGTATGCGGGAGGTCCCTACAATGAGCAGTTCTTC.

This chain joins TRBV15 and TRBJ2-5; D call uncertain. Germline assignment: CDR1 LNHNV and CDR2 YYDKDF (reference sequence). The ends were cut back, 1 base at V and 2 bases at J, with 8 bases in the middle. The length of the CDR3 is 14 residues. The CDR3 bases are TGTGCCACCAGCAGAGTCGTCCTACAAGAGACCCAGTACTTC. This translates into CATSRVVLQETQYF.

This clonotype was seen more than once but under ten times. The rearrangement links TRBV9 to TRBJ2-7; D unresolved. The germline V gene encodes CDR1 SGDLS and CDR2 YYNGEE. This CDR3 has 14 residues. Trimming shortened V by 4 bases and J by 0 bases, and 11 bases separated the two germline ends. The CDR3 sequence is CASSPYAASYEQYF. CDR3 sequence (DNA): TGTGCCAGCAGCCCCTACGCCGCCTCCTACGAGCAGTACTTC.

This clonotype was seen at least ten times. The V and J genes are TRBV28 and TRBJ2-6, with D perhaps assigned TRBD1 or TRBD2 (5 bases each). Deletions cut 7 bases from V and 2 bases from J, with 12 bases between. The CDR3 extends over 15 amino acids. CDR1 and CDR2 (germline): MDHEN, SYDVKM. CDR3 DNA: TGTGCCAGCACCTTGAGGGGACCTGGGGCCAACGTCCTGACTTTC. This encodes CASTLRGPGANVLTF.

This clonotype showed up just a few times. The chain employs TRBV20-1 and TRBJ2-7; 12 bases map to TRBD2. This CDR3 region has 15 residues. V shed 2 bases, J shed 3 bases, and the junction held 5 bases outside the gene matches. Looked up from germline, CDR1 is DFQATT and CDR2 is SNEGSKA (reference sequence). CDR3 sequence (DNA): TGCAGTGCTAGAAAGGGACTAGCGGGCGGCTACGAGCAGTACTTC. This gives the protein CSARKGLAGGYEQYF.

This clonotype has a count of ten or more. The chain carries TRBV7-2 and TRBJ1-2; 7 nucleotides agree with TRBD1. Germline V gene sequence: CDR1 SGHTA, CDR2 FQGNSA. The CDR3 is 13 amino acids. Trimming took 4 bases from V and 5 from J; bases not matched to a gene: 4. The CDR3 loop reads CASSSDRSYGYTF. CDR3 in DNA: TGTGCCAGCAGCTCGGACAGGAGTTATGGCTACACCTTC.

This clonotype was detected a few times. Mismatch with germline at one junction end may stem from a read error. This rearrangement joins TRBV12-3 or TRBV12-4 to TRBJ2-1; tentative D call: TRBD2 (5 bases). The CDR3 has 12 residues. The CDR3 sequence: CASRDSGPRSRF. The CDR3 nucleotides read TGTGCCAGCAGGGACTCCGGGCCTCGAAGTCGGTTC.

In its sample, this clonotype was seen many times. The gene calls are TRBV6-1 and TRBJ2-3; 9 bases agree with TRBD1. The junction had 9 bases not matched to a gene; V was cut back by 6 bases and J by 2 bases. CDR3 length: 16 residues. Per germline, CDR1 MNHNS and CDR2 SASEGT. CDR3 coding DNA: TGTGCCAGCAGAGCAGGACAGGGGCGATTCACAGATACGCAGTATTTT. Translation gives CASRAGQGRFTDTQYF.

This clonotype was found many times. The V gene is TRBV5-1, the J gene TRBJ2-5, with TRBD1 as a possible D gene (6 bases). V was clipped by 3 bases and J by 0 bases, with 9 bases between them. CDR1 is SGHRS and CDR2 is YFSETQ in the germline V gene. The CDR3 contains 14 residues. The CDR3: CASSWTVYQETQYF. The CDR3 DNA follows: TGCGCCAGCAGCTGGACAGTTTACCAAGAGACCCAGTACTTC.

This clonotype was recorded at least ten times. The chain combines TRBV5-6 with TRBJ2-7; possibly TRBD2 for D (6 bases). Germline V gene data show CDR1 as SGHDT and CDR2 as YYEEEE. With 1 base removed from V and 0 bases from J, the gap between germline ends came to 17 bases. The CDR3 is made up of 17 amino acids. The CDR3 DNA reads as TGTGCCAGCAGCTTGTGGTACGGGCGGGATAGCTCCTACGAGCAGTACTTC. This codes for CASSLWYGRDSSYEQYF.

The table lists this clonotype with many counts. This sequence joins TRBV20-1 and TRBJ2-6; unclear D gene. V was cut by 0 bases and J by 1 base, with 13 bases left in between. From germline, CDR1 is DFQATT and CDR2 SNEGSKA (reference sequence). The CDR3 sequence is 17 residues long. CDR3 sequence: CSARDIAAGSGANVLTF. CDR3 nucleotide sequence: TGCAGTGCTAGAGATATAGCAGCTGGGTCTGGGGCCAACGTCCTGACTTTC.